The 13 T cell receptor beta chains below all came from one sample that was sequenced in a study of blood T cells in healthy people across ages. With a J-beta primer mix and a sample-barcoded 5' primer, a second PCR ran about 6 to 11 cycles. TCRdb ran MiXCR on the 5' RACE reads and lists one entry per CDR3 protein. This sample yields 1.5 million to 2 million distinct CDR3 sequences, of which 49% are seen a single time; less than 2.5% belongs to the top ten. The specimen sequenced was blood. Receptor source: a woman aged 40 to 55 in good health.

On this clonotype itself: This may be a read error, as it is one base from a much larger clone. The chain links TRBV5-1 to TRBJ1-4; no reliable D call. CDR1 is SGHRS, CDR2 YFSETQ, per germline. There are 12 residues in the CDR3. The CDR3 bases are TGCGCCAGCAGCTTGGGTGATGAAAAACTGGTTTTT. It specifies CASSLGDEKLVF.

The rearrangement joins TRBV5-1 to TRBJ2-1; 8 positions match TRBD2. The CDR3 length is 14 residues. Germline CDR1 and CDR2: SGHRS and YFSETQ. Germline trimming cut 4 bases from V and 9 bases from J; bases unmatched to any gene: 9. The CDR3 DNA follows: TGCGCCAGCAGCATGGGGACTAGTTGGAGTGAGCAGTTCTTC. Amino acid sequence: CASSMGTSWSEQFF.

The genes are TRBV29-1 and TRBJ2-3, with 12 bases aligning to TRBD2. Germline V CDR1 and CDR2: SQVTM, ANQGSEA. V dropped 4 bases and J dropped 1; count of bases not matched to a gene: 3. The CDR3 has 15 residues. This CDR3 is CSVVRTSGGTDTQYF. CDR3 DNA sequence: TGCAGCGTTGTCCGGACTAGCGGGGGCACAGATACGCAGTATTTT.

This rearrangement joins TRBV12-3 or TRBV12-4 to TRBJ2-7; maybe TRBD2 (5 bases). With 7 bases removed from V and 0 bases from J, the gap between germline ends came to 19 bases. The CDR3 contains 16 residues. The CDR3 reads CASTRDVEQSSYEQYF. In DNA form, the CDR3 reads TGTGCCAGCACCCGGGATGTCGAGCAAAGCTCCTACGAGCAGTACTTC.

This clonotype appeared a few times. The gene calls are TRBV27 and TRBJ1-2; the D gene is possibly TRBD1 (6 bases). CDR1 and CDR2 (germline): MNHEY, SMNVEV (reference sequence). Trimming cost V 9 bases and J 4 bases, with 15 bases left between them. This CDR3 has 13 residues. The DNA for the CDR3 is TGTGCCAGTTGTTACGGACAGTCCTATGGCTACACCTTC. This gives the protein CASCYGQSYGYTF.

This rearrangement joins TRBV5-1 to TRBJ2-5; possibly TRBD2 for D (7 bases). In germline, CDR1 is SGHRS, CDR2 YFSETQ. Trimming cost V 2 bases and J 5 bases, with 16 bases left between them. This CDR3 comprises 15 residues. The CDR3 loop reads CASSFGGGAFETQYF. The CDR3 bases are TGCGCCAGCAGCTTCGGCGGGGGCGCGTTCGAGACCCAGTACTTC.

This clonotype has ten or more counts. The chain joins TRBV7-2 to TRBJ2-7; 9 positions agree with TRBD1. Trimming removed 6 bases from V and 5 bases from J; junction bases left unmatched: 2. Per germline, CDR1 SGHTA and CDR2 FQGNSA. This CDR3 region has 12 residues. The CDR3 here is CASRQGAHEQYF. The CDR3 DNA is TGTGCCAGCAGACAGGGGGCCCACGAGCAGTACTTC.

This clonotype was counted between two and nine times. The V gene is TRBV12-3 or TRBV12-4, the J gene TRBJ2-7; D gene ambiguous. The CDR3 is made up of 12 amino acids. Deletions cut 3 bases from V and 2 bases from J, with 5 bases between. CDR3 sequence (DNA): TGTGCCAGCAGTTTTTATACCTACGAGCAGTACTTC. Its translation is CASSFYTYEQYF.

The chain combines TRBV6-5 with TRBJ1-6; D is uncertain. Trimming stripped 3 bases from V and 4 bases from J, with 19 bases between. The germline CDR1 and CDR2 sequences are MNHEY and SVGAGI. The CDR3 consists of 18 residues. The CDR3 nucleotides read TGTGCCAGCAGTTATTCGCCGGATCCCTCCGGTTATAATTCACCCCTCCACTTT. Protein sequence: CASSYSPDPSGYNSPLHF.

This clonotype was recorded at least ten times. This chain's CDR3 is CSVEVGLDEQYF. The CDR3, as DNA: TGCAGCGTTGAAGTGGGGCTCGACGAGCAGTACTTC. This sequence joins TRBV29-1 and TRBJ2-7; possibly TRBD1 for D (5 bases). Germline values: CDR1 SQVTM, CDR2 ANQGSEA. The CDR3 sequence is 12 residues long. Trimming cost V 1 base and J 5 bases, with 9 bases left between them.

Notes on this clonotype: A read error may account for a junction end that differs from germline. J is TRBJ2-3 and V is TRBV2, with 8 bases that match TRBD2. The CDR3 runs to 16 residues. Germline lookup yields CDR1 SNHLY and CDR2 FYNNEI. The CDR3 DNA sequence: TGTGCCAGCAGTGAGGAAGCGGGGGCCCCCACAGATACGCGGTATTTT. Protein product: CASSEEAGAPTDTRYF.

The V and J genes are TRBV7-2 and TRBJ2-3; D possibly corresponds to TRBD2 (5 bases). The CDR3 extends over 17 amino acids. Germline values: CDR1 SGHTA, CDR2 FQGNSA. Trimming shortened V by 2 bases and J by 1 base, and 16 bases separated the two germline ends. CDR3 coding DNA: TGTGCCAGCAGCTTATACCCCGGGGTGCAGCGCACAGATACGCAGTATTTT. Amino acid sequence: CASSLYPGVQRTDTQYF.

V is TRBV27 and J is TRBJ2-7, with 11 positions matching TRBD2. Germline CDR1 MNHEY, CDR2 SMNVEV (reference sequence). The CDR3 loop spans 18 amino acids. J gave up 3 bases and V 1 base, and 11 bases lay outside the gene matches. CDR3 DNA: TGTGCCAGCAGTTTATATCGGCTAGCGGGGGGCCTCTACTACGAGCAGTACTTC. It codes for CASSLYRLAGGLYYEQYF.